The T cell receptor (beta chain) described here comes from a study of cytomegalovirus exposure and HLA in healthy donors (dated by TCRdb to 2015 to 2018). Some background on the complete study: In an earlier analysis of approximately 640 of the donors, about 260 Gb of sequence data and 100 million or so unique TCR beta sequences from approximately 180 million T cells were reported. Every repertoire in the discovery cohort had been generated on one and the same sequencing platform. In an earlier analysis of 500 to 650 of the donors, high-throughput TCR beta sequencing was used to judge whether each TCR beta V gene segment behaved as functional or pseudogenic. An early release covering roughly 580 HLA-typed donors comprised about 290 gigabases of sequencing data and around 86 million unique TCR sequences. Of the 350 to 450 genotyped donors, more than 75% were placed in the genetic ancestry cluster associated with self-reported Caucasian donors. The study profiled the T cell repertoires of hundreds of subjects by immunosequencing and related them to cytomegalovirus serostatus. Besides the first cohort of around 700 subjects, a separate validation cohort made up of 90 to 150 different subjects was used. Typing coverage varied by locus: roughly 629-640 donors for A, B, C, DRB1 and DQB1; roughly 500 for DQA1; nearly 610 for DPA1; around 450 for DPB1. Class I and class II HLA loci were covered by the typing at four-digit resolution. The study combined high-throughput TCR immunosequencing, statistical association of individual TCRs with disease status, and machine learning to predict cytomegalovirus infection status. Rather than drawing on any new phenotypic data, the later analysis identified candidate immune exposures from TCR beta sequences and the way those sequences occurred across donors. The study aimed to test whether cataloging public T cell receptors could reveal signatures of past pathogen exposure. Because of strong linkage in the cohort, 4 to 6 DR-DQ haplotypes were treated as single units for association and clustering. Alongside the repertoire data, information on donor age, sex, ethnicity and CMV serostatus was compiled. Genome-wide SNP genotypes for about 65% of the 666 donors were used in a later genetic analysis, which treated that subset as a discovery cohort. A later analysis re-analyzed previously published TCR beta repertoires from about 600 donors and added high-resolution HLA genotyping to study TCR occurrence patterns. Across 398 genotyped donors of the cohort, an average of roughly 250,000 unique TCR beta nucleotide sequences per donor were sequenced, and approximately 17% of those sequences were non-productive. Overall study results and their limits: Three of the identified cytomegalovirus-associated TCR beta chains were confirmed in vitro to be specific for cytomegalovirus antigens. A later genetic analysis reported fewer N-insertions in productive TCRs among donors in an Asian-associated ancestry cluster than the roughly 670-donor mean. A cluster of highly shared sequence variants was judged likely to represent a technical artifact of the sequencing pipeline. A later genetic analysis associated a missense DCLRE1C variant with V-gene and J-gene trimming of TCR beta chains, and an independent cohort replicated the association. The study gave a list of about 150 TCR beta chains associated with cytomegalovirus. The 87-base-pair reads could not distinguish some IMGT-functional V segments, including TRBV6-2 and TRBV6-3, so those segments were excluded. CMV serostatus was the only immune exposure information available for the cohort. A later analysis reported that several top co-occurrence clusters appeared linked to parvovirus B19, influenza, CMV and Epstein-Barr virus. In a later analysis, most CMV-associated TCR beta chains were found to appear HLA-restricted, with HLA associations seemingly driven largely by CMV exposure. Correlated functional status among segregating V segments might be attributable to linkage disequilibrium, but an unknown experimental factor could not be ruled out. Because HLA typing was missing for some donors at each locus, association tests included only the typed subset. In a later analysis, around 15,000 TCR beta sequences were associated with specific HLA alleles at a false discovery rate of 0.05. Assigning TCR associations to individual alleles was difficult when HLA alleles, especially DR and DQ, strongly co-occurred. While some public TCRs were present in many individuals, most TCR sequences turned up only very rarely across donors. Compared with equally common non-associated chains, HLA-associated TCR beta chains in a later analysis were more clonally expanded and had lower generation probabilities. A further reported finding was that TCR beta sequences accurately predicted the HLA-A and HLA-B alleles for most subjects in the first cohort. According to a later analysis, TCR association rates differed among HLA loci, with DRB1 alleles showing the most associated TCRs and HLA-C alleles showing the fewest. According to the authors, the approach could potentially be generalized to other disease states and immunological phenotypes. Only TCR beta chains were sequenced in this cohort, and the absence of alpha or paired-chain data limited detectable features. In an earlier analysis of 450 to 750 of the donors, most TCR beta V segments appeared in productive rearrangements about 87% or about 30% of the time, broadly matching IMGT annotations. Because counts were too low, seventeen rarely observed V segments, including chromosome 9 orphons, were left out of the earlier analysis of roughly 600 of the donors. Presence/absence analyses assumed roughly uniform sequencing depth across donors, an assumption that may not hold. The classifier was reported to diagnose cytomegalovirus status with high specificity and sensitivity in both the original cohort and the validation cohort.

V loses 2 bases at its end and J loses 9 bases; junction bases beyond the gene matches: 6. The CDR3 starts with the cysteine, ends with the phenylalanine, and has 14 residues. The DNA shown is the 42-base CDR3, in frame from base 1. From the germline V gene, CDR1 is SGHAT and CDR2 is FQNNGV. The cohort comprised fewer than 750 healthy bone marrow donors. At the time of sampling, all cohort members were nominally healthy, though unrecorded immune exposures were likely present. The donor tested CMV seronegative and was one of the 352 seronegative cohort members. A peripheral blood sample was collected from each donor, and TCR beta sequencing was performed on peripheral blood mononuclear cells. The Qiagen DNeasy Blood Extraction Kit was used to extract genomic DNA from the blood cell samples. Receptor libraries were prepared by the immunoSEQ multiplex PCR assay. For the multiplex PCR, a mixture combining 60 forward primers for TCR Vbeta segments and 13 reverse primers for TCR Jbeta segments was used. A multiplex PCR assay on genomic DNA amplified the CDR3 region of rearranged TCR beta genes. On the Illumina HiSeq System, the amplified TCR beta libraries were sequenced as 87-base-pair reads. Processing in the source paper ran as follows. In a later analysis, 77 million or so unique TCR beta chains were counted across the approximately 670 repertoires, and roughly 9.9 million of these chains were shared by at least two donors. To remove PCR and sequencing errors, raw reads were error-corrected and collapsed into unique sequences using a nearest-neighbor algorithm that merged closely related sequences. V, D and J gene segments were assigned by aligning CDR3 sequences to IMGT reference sequences. Each retained sequence needed at least a six-nucleotide match to both a V gene segment and a J gene segment. Rearrangements were classified as productive when the CDR3 lacked stop codons and remained in frame with V and J, and all other rearrangements were classified as non-productive. CDR3 was defined by IMGT convention, running from the second conserved V-encoded cysteine to the conserved J-encoded phenylalanine. In an earlier analysis of more than 550 of the donors, sequences lacking an unambiguous match to a single V gene segment were excluded. An earlier analysis of 587 of the donors classified V segments as functional when productive rearrangements were above 56.7% and as segregating when the standard deviation between donors was above 5%. A statistical classification framework was developed to diagnose cytomegalovirus status using the catalog of TCR beta chain sequences. In a later analysis, V and J genes were assigned by comparing TCR nucleotide sequences against IMGT/GENE-DB human TR gene sequences. The TCRdist pipeline was used in a later analysis to assign CDR3 sequences and most-parsimonious VDJ recombination scenarios. A later analysis defined each TCR beta chain by its CDR3 amino acid sequence plus V-gene family, and excluded reads lacking a unique V-gene family. As a way to deal with suspected cross-contamination and a sequencing artifact, a later analysis dropped hundreds of nucleotide sequences that were highly shared and had low generation probability. In a later analysis, a clonal expansion index was calculated for each public chain from normalized within-repertoire ranks of inferred template counts. A later analysis computed generation probabilities with a VDJ recombination model fitted to out-of-frame rearrangements, and checked the results against IGoR. In a later analysis, hypergeometric tests were used to score TCR-TCR, TCR-HLA and TCR-CMV co-occurrence, with a repertoire-size bias correction applied to TCR pairs. In a later analysis, false discovery rates were estimated by permuting HLA or CMV assignments 20 times. In a later analysis, co-occurring TCRs were grouped using DBSCAN, and TCRdist sequence similarity was added for clustering within HLA-allele-positive subsets. Repertoires with fewer than 30,000 or more than 120,000 public chains were left out of co-occurrence clustering, as were about 5 repertoires with anomalous nucleotide sharing. In TCRdb, the immuneACCESS table is reduced to in-frame sequences with V and J assigned. These tables do not hold every clone; where another copy was compared, an unresolved V gene accounts for under half, and the others remain unexplained. Clone size and the V and J calls come from that table; the DNA yielded D and trimming. Counted in this sample were approximately 88,000 clones; roughly 76% of them appeared once. The ten largest make up around 1.4% of the sample.

Remarks on this clone: The clone's antigen remains unknown. No base quality values were provided; no much bigger clone lies one nucleotide off.

This clonotype was sampled from a male donor in good health and CMV-seronegative. The sequence is built from TRBV11-2 and TRBJ2-1; TRBD2 fits 8 bases in the junction. The sample was PBMCs. The nucleotides are TGTGCCAGCAGCTTACAGCGGGAGATCGTTGAGCAGTTCTTC. This translates into CASSLQREIVEQFF.